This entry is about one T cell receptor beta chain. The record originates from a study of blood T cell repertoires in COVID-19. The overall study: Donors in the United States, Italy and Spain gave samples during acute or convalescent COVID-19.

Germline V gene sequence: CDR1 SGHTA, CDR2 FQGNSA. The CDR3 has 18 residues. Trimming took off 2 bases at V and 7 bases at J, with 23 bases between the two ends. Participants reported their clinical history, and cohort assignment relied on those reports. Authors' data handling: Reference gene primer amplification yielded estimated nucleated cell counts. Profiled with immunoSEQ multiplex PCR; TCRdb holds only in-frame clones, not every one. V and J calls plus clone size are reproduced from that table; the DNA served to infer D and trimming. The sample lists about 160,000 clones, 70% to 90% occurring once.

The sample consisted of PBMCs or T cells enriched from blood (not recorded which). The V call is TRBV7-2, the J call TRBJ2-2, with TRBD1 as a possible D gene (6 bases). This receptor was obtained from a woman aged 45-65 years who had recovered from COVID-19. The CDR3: CASSLSPLQGLGGGELFF. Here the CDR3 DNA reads TGTGCCAGCAGCTTAAGCCCCCTACAGGGCTTGGGTGGCGGGGAGCTGTTTTTT. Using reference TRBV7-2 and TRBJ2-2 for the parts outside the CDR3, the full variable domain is GAGVSQSPSNKVTEKGKDVELRCDPISGHTALYWYRQSLGQGLEFLIYFQGNSAPDKSGLPSDRFSAERTGGSVSTLTIQRTQQEDSAVYLCASSLSPLQGLGGGELFFGEGSRLTVL.